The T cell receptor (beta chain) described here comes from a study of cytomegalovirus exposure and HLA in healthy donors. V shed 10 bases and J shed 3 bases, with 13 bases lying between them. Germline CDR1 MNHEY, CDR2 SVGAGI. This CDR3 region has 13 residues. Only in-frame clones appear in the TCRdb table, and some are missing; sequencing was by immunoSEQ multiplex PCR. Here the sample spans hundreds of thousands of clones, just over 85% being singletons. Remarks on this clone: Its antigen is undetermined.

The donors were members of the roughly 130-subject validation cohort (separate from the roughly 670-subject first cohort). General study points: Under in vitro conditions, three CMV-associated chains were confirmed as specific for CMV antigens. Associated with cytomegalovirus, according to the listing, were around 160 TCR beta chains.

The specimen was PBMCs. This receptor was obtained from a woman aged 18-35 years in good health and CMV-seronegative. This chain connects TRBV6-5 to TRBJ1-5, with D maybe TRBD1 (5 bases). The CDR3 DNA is TGTGCCACGGGGCGGGGATACAATCAGCCCCAGCATTTT. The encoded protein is CATGRGYNQPQHF.